One TCR beta chain is described in this entry. The data are from a study of cytomegalovirus exposure and HLA in healthy donors. The CDR3 is 16 residues long. The V gene end was trimmed by 1 base and the J gene end by 4 bases; junction bases not matched to a gene: 4. Germline-derived CDR1 and CDR2 are SGHRS and YFSETQ. The primer mix had 60 Vbeta and 13 Jbeta primers. Assay: immunoSEQ multiplex PCR; the TCRdb copy retains only in-frame clones and omits some. The sample contains roughly 150,000 clones, 65% to 80% of which appear only once. The chain couples TRBV5-1 to TRBJ2-3; 12 bases match TRBD2. The TCR sequence derives from a man in his forties or fifties in good health and CMV-seropositive. Sequenced sample: PBMCs. The CDR3 is CASSLTSGRFADTQYF. CDR3 coding DNA: TGCGCCAGCAGCTTGACTAGCGGGAGGTTTGCAGATACGCAGTATTTT.